This paragraph reports one TCR beta chain. Generated by immunoSEQ multiplex PCR, the TCRdb table keeps only in-frame clones and is missing some. This sample carries fewer than 250,000 clones, 82% of them seen once, and the ten largest clones take approximately 4.8%. The record originates from a study of blood T cell repertoires in COVID-19. For the study at large: Samples came from the United States, Italy and Spain, spanning acute and convalescent COVID-19.

V was clipped by 0 bases and J by 5 bases, with 8 bases between them. Germline V gives CDR1 SGHRS, CDR2 YFSETQ. This CDR3 has 13 residues. Sequencing was performed on peripheral blood. The TCR was taken from a woman aged 70-85 years with acute or convalescent COVID-19. The J gene is TRBJ2-5, the V gene TRBV5-1; unclear D gene. This CDR3 is CASSLDRWETQYF. In DNA, the CDR3 is TGCGCCAGCAGCTTGGATCGGTGGGAGACCCAGTACTTC.